This T cell receptor (beta chain) was documented in a study of cytomegalovirus exposure and HLA in healthy donors (dated by TCRdb to the late 2010s). Regarding the research as a whole: An earlier analysis of some 550 of the donors reported 250 to 300 Gb of sequence data and roughly 100 million unique TCR beta sequences from about 179 million T cells. Roughly 310 gigabases of sequencing data and tens of millions of unique TCR sequences were included in an early release covering roughly 600 HLA-typed donors. Among the roughly 370 genotyped donors, around 81% belonged to the genetic ancestry cluster associated with self-reported Caucasian donors. The study aimed to test whether cataloging public T cell receptors could reveal signatures of past pathogen exposure. Using immunosequencing, the study profiled T cell repertoires from fewer than 850 subjects and related those repertoires to cytomegalovirus serostatus. In addition to the first cohort of 500 to 850 subjects, a separate validation cohort of 130 or so different subjects was used. To predict cytomegalovirus infection status, the study combined high-throughput TCR immunosequencing, statistical association of individual TCRs with disease status, and machine learning. In a later analysis, previously published TCR beta repertoires from 550 to 700 donors were re-analyzed and high-resolution HLA genotyping was added so that TCR occurrence patterns could be studied. The later analysis used no new phenotypic data to find candidate immune exposures, relying instead on TCR beta sequences and their occurrence across donors. An earlier analysis of approximately 630 of the donors applied high-throughput TCR beta sequencing to assess whether each TCR beta V gene segment acted as functional or pseudogenic. Donor age, sex, ethnicity and CMV serostatus were compiled together with the repertoire data. A later genetic analysis used genome-wide SNP genotypes for about three fifths of the 666 donors, treating that subset as a discovery cohort. All discovery cohort repertoires had been generated using a single sequencing platform. HLA typing covered class I and class II loci at four-digit resolution. Typing coverage varied by locus: 629-630 donors for A, B, C, DRB1 and DQB1; roughly 500 for DQA1; around 610 for DPA1; fewer than 480 for DPB1. Roughly 5 DR-DQ haplotypes were treated as single units for association and clustering because of strong linkage in the cohort. Among 350 to 400 genotyped donors of the cohort, an average of approximately 240,000 unique TCR beta nucleotide sequences were sequenced per donor, about a sixth of them non-productive. On the study overall, not on this receptor specifically: A further reported finding was that TCR beta sequences accurately predicted the HLA-A and HLA-B alleles for most subjects in the first cohort. In a later genetic analysis, a missense DCLRE1C variant was associated with V-gene and J-gene trimming of TCR beta chains, and the association was replicated in an independent cohort. Across donors, most TCR sequences were observed very rarely, whereas some public TCRs were present in many individuals. Linkage disequilibrium might explain the correlated functional status among segregating V segments, but an unknown experimental factor could not be ruled out. The presence/absence analyses assumed that sequencing depth was roughly uniform across donors, and that assumption may not be true. Compared with equally common non-associated chains, HLA-associated TCR beta chains in a later analysis were more clonally expanded and had lower generation probabilities. The authors suggested that the approach could potentially be generalized to other disease states and immunological phenotypes. When HLA alleles, especially DR and DQ, strongly co-occurred, TCR associations were difficult to assign to individual alleles. According to a later analysis, TCR association rates differed among HLA loci, with DRB1 alleles showing the most associated TCRs and HLA-C alleles showing the fewest. The 87-base-pair reads could not distinguish some IMGT-functional V segments, including TRBV6-2 and TRBV6-3, so those segments were excluded. In a later analysis, several top co-occurrence clusters were reported to appear linked to parvovirus B19, influenza, CMV and Epstein-Barr virus. The study listed 150 to 200 TCR beta chains as associated with cytomegalovirus. In this cohort, only TCR beta chains were sequenced, and detectable features were limited by the absence of alpha or paired-chain data. In an earlier analysis of 587 of the donors, most TCR beta V segments were observed in productive rearrangements about 87% or about 30% of the time, broadly matching IMGT annotations. The earlier analysis of approximately 540 of the donors excluded 15 to 20 rarely observed V segments, including chromosome 9 orphons, because counts were too low. Three of the identified cytomegalovirus-associated TCR beta chains were confirmed in vitro to be specific for cytomegalovirus antigens. The sequencing pipeline was judged likely to have produced a cluster of highly shared sequence variants as a technical artifact. Cytomegalovirus status was reported to be diagnosed by the classifier with high specificity and sensitivity in both the original and validation cohorts. CMV serostatus was the only immune exposure information available for the cohort. In a later analysis, 15,000 to 20,000 TCR beta sequences were associated with specific HLA alleles at a false discovery rate of 0.05. In a later genetic analysis, fewer N-insertions in productive TCRs were reported among donors in an Asian-associated ancestry cluster than the roughly 700-donor mean. In a later analysis, most CMV-associated TCR beta chains were found to appear HLA-restricted, with HLA associations seemingly driven largely by CMV exposure. Because HLA typing was missing for some donors at each locus, association tests included only the typed subset.

The protocol used for the library was the immunoSEQ multiplex PCR assay. The multiplex PCR relied on a mix of 60 forward primers for TCR Vbeta segments and 13 reverse primers for TCR Jbeta segments. The CDR3 region of rearranged TCR beta genes was amplified from genomic DNA with a multiplex PCR assay. Amplified TCR beta libraries were sequenced as 87-base-pair reads on the Illumina HiSeq System. Concerning the study's data processing: A later analysis counted around 72 million unique TCR beta chains across the 650 to 700 repertoires, and roughly 9.9 million of these chains were shared by at least two donors. Raw reads were error-corrected and collapsed into unique sequences with a nearest-neighbor algorithm that merged closely related sequences to remove PCR and sequencing errors. Alignment of CDR3 sequences to IMGT reference sequences was used to assign V, D and J gene segments. For a sequence to be retained, a match of at least six nucleotides to both a V gene segment and a J gene segment was required. Rearrangements were called productive when the CDR3 lacked stop codons and stayed in frame with V and J; all others were non-productive. Following IMGT convention, CDR3 was defined as the stretch from the second conserved V-encoded cysteine up to the conserved J-encoded phenylalanine. In an earlier analysis of 550 to 650 of the donors, sequences lacking an unambiguous match to a single V gene segment were excluded. In an earlier analysis of a few hundred of the donors, V segments were called functional above 56.7% productive rearrangements and were called segregating when the between-donor standard deviation exceeded 5%. A statistical classification framework was built to diagnose cytomegalovirus status from the catalog of TCR beta chain sequences. In a later analysis, TCR nucleotide sequences were compared against IMGT/GENE-DB human TR gene sequences so that V and J genes could be assigned. A later analysis assigned CDR3 sequences and most-parsimonious VDJ recombination scenarios with the TCRdist pipeline. A later analysis defined each TCR beta chain by its CDR3 amino acid sequence plus V-gene family, and excluded reads lacking a unique V-gene family. A later analysis removed several hundred highly shared, low-generation-probability nucleotide sequences to deal with suspected cross-contamination and a sequencing artifact. In a later analysis, a clonal expansion index for each public chain was calculated from normalized within-repertoire ranks of inferred template counts. Generation probabilities in a later analysis came from a VDJ recombination model fitted to out-of-frame rearrangements, and those results were checked against IGoR. In a later analysis, hypergeometric tests were used to score TCR-TCR, TCR-HLA and TCR-CMV co-occurrence, with a repertoire-size bias correction applied to TCR pairs. A later analysis estimated false discovery rates by permuting HLA or CMV assignments 20 times. In a later analysis, co-occurring TCRs were grouped using DBSCAN, and TCRdist sequence similarity was added for clustering within HLA-allele-positive subsets. Repertoires with fewer than 30,000 or more than 120,000 public chains, plus five repertoires with anomalous nucleotide sharing, were excluded from co-occurrence clustering. TCRdb retrieved this table from immuneACCESS and kept in-frame rearrangements only. Not all clones are present; in checked studies, unresolved V genes account for under half, and no reason is known for the remainder. The V and J calls and clone size were taken over from that table, and D and trimming were inferred from the DNA. The sample table lists 90,000 to 100,000 clones, 65% of them with a count of one. The top ten clonotypes cover 5.5% to 6% of the sample.

Note on this clone: Which antigen it targets is not known. Per-nucleotide qualities are absent, and no much larger clonotype sits a single base away.

The CDR3 runs 14 amino acids, cysteine and phenylalanine included. The only DNA kept is the CDR3, 42 bases in frame from the first base. CDR1 SGHNT and CDR2 YYREEE were looked up in the germline V gene (reference sequence). Trimming removed 0 bases from V and 2 bases from J, leaving 8 bases between the germline ends. In total, 630 or so healthy bone marrow donors made up the cohort. All cohort members were sampled while nominally healthy, although unrecorded immune exposures were likely present. The donor was CMV seropositive and was included in the group of about 290 seropositive cohort members. Every donor gave a peripheral blood sample, and the peripheral blood mononuclear cells from that sample were used for TCR beta sequencing. The Qiagen DNeasy Blood Extraction Kit was used to extract genomic DNA from the blood cell samples.

The chain is encoded by TRBV5-4 joined to TRBJ2-5, with TRBD2 tentatively as D gene (5 bases match). The sequencing input was PBMCs. The receptor comes from a boy under 18 in good health and CMV-seropositive. DNA sequence: TGTGCCAGCAGCTTGGTCGGGGTGCAAGAGACCCAGTACTTC. The resulting protein is CASSLVGVQETQYF.